This entry describes one T cell receptor beta chain. The data were taken from a study of PD-1 blockade in classical Hodgkin lymphoma. Clones were sequenced by immunoSEQ multiplex PCR, and TCRdb holds only the in-frame ones, with some missing. Of just over 60,000 clones in the sample, more than 70% were seen once. Trimming stripped 2 bases from V and 6 bases from J, with 8 bases between. CDR1 and CDR2 from the germline V gene are SNHLY and FYNNEI. This CDR3 comprises 14 residues. All patients experienced relapse after autologous stem cell transplantation, and brentuximab vedotin exposure was variable. The receptor was isolated from a human donor with classical Hodgkin lymphoma. J is TRBJ1-6 and V is TRBV2; the D is unclear. The source was peripheral blood mononuclear cells (PBMCs), collected at baseline. CDR3 nucleotide sequence: TGTGCCAGCAGTGAAAGGACCTCTAATTCACCCCTCCACTTT. Protein product: CASSERTSNSPLHF.